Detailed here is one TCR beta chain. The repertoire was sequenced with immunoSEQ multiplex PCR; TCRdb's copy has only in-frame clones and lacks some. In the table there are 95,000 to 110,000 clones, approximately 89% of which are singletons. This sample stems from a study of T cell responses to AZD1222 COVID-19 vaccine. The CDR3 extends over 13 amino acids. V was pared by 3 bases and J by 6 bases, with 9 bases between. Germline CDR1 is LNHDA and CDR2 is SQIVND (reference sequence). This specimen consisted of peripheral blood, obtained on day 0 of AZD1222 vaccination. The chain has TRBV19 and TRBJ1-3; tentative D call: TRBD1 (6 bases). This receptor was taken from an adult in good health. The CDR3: CASSIGGENTIYF. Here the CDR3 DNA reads TGTGCCAGTAGTATCGGGGGCGAAAACACCATATATTTT.